This T cell receptor (beta chain) was sequenced for a study of blood T cell repertoires in COVID-19. The wider study: Acute-phase and convalescent COVID-19 samples originated in the United States, Italy and Spain.

The authors' processing: Amplification of reference gene primers was used by the study to estimate nucleated cell counts. TCRdb's table, derived via immunoSEQ multiplex PCR, lists solely in-frame clones and lacks some. That table is the source of V, J and clone size, and D and trimming were worked out from the DNA. Among roughly 500,000 clones listed, 70% to 90% were seen once. Individuals aged roughly 18 to 95 years were recruited from some 26 US areas. In Cohort 3, a recovered donor had either two negative PCRs, clearance, or symptom resolution. Per germline, CDR1 SGHRS and CDR2 YFSETQ. Trimming removed 0 bases from V and 2 bases from J; junction bases left unmatched: 6. The CDR3 extends over 16 amino acids.

This TCR derives from a middle-aged woman who had recovered from COVID-19. The chain carries TRBV5-1 and TRBJ1-1, with TRBD1 identical over 8 bases. What was sequenced was PBMCs or T cells enriched from blood (not recorded which). CDR3 in amino acids: CASSLVAGGYNTEAFF. CDR3 bases: TGCGCCAGCAGCTTGGTAGCAGGGGGCTATAACACTGAAGCTTTCTTT.